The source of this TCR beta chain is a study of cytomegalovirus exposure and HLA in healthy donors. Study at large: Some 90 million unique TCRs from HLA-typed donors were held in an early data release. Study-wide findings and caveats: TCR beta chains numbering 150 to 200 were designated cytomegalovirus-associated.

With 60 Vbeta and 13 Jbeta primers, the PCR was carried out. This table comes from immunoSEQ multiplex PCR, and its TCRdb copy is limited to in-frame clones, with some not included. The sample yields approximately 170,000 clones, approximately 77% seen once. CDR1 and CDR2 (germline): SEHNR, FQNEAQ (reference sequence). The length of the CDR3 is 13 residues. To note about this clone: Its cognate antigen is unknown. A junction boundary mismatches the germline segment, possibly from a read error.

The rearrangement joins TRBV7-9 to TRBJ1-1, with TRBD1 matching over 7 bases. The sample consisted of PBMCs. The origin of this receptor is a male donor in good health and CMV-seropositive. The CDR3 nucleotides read TGTTCCAGCCTCAAGGGGGCGGACACTGAAGCTTTCTTT. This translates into CSSLKGADTEAFF.